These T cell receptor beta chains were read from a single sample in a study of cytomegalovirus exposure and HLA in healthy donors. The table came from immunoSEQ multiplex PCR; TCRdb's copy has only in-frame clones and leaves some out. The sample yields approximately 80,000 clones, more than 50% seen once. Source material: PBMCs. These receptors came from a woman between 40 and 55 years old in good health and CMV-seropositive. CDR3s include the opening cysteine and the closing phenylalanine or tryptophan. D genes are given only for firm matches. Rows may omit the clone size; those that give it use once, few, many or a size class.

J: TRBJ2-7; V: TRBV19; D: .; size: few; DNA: TGTGCCAGTAGTGTCCTCGGTATAGAGGACTTTTACGAGCAGTACTTC; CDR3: CASSVLGIEDFYEQYF
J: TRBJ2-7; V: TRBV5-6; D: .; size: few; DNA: TGTGCCAGCAGCTTGGCCAGCTCCTACGAGCAGTACTTC; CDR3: CASSLASSYEQYF
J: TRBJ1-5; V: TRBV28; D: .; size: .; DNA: TGTGCCAGCAGTCGCCCCGACGGGGTCAAGCCCCAGCATTTT; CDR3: CASSRPDGVKPQHF
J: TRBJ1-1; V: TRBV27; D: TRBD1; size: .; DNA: TGTGCCAGCAGTTGGGGACAGGCCCTAGGTGAAGCTTTCTTT; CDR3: CASSWGQALGEAFF
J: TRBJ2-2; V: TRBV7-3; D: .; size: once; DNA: TGTGCCAGCAGCTTCCTTAGAAACACCGGGGAGCTGTTTTTT; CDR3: CASSFLRNTGELFF
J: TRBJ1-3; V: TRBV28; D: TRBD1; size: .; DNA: TGTGCCAGCAGTGATGGGACAGCTGGAAACACCATATATTTT; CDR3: CASSDGTAGNTIYF
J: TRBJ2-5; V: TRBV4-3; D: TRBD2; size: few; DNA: TGCGCCAGCAGCCAAGTGGGCGGGAGGGCGGGAGAGACCCAGTACTTC; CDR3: CASSQVGGRAGETQYF
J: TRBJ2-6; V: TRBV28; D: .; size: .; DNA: TGTGCCAGCAATTCCCCCAGCTCTGGGGCCAACGTCCTGACTTTC; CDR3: CASNSPSSGANVLTF
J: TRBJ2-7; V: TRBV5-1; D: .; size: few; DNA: TGCGCCAGCAGCTTGGAGGGGGAGCGCTACGAGCAGTACTTC; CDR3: CASSLEGERYEQYF
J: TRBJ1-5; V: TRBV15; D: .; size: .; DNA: TGTGCCACCAGCGTGCAGGGGAGCAATCAGCCCCAGCATTTT; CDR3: CATSVQGSNQPQHF
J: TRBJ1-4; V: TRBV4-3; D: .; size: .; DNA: TGCGCCGGCAGCCAAGAAGGGGCTTCTAATGAAAAACTGTTTTTT; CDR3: CAGSQEGASNEKLFF
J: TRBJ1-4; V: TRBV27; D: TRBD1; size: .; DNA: TGTGCCAGCAGTCCCCCTAGGGGGACAGATTCTAATGAAAAACTGTTTTTT; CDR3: CASSPPRGTDSNEKLFF
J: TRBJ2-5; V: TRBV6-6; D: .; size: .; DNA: TGTGCCAGCAGTTACCCCACAGGGATAGAGACCCAGTACTTC; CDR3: CASSYPTGIETQYF
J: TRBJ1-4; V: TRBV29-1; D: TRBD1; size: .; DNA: TGCAGCGGAGGACAGGGGAATGAAAAACTGTTTTTT; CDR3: CSGGQGNEKLFF
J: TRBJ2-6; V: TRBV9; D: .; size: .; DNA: TGTGCCAGCAGCGTATCAGGGGCCGGGGCCAACGTCCTGACTTTC; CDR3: CASSVSGAGANVLTF
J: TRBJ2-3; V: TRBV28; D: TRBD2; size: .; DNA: TGTGCCAGCAGCCCTCTTAGGGCGGGAGGCCGGGGGGATACGCAGTATTTT; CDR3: CASSPLRAGGRGDTQYF
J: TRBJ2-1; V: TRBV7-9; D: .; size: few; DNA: TGTGCCAGCAGCTTAGCGTACACAGCCGGTGCCCATGAGCAGTTCTTC; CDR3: CASSLAYTAGAHEQFF
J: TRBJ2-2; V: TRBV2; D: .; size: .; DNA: TGTGCCACAAAGGACACTGGGCATGCCGGGGAGCTGTTTTTT; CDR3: CATKDTGHAGELFF
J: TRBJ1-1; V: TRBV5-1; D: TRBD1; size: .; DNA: TGCGCCAGCAGCTCAGGACAGGGGAACACTGAAGCTTTCTTT; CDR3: CASSSGQGNTEAFF
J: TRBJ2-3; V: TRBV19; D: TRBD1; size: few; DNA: TGTGCCAGTAAGGGACAGTCAAGAATTACAGATACGCAGTATTTT; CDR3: CASKGQSRITDTQYF
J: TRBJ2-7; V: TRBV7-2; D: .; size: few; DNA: TGTGCCAGCAGCCTACAGGGCTTTGCTGACGAGCAGTACTTC; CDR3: CASSLQGFADEQYF
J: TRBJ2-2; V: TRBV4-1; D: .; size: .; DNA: TGCGCCAGCAGGGGGACACTGAACACCGGGGAGCTGTTTTTT; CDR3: CASRGTLNTGELFF
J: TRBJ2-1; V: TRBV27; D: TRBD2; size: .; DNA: TGTGCCAGCACCCAGGGTACTAGCGGTAACAATGAGCAGTTCTTC; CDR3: CASTQGTSGNNEQFF
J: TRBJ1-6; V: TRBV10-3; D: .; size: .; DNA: TGTGCCATCAGTGGGGGGGGACCGAACTCCTATAATTCACCCCTCCACTTT; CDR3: CAISGGGPNSYNSPLHF
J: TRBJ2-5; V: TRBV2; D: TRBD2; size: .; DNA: TGTGCCAGCAAAGTCACACTAGCGGAAGAGACCCAGTACTTC; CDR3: CASKVTLAEETQYF
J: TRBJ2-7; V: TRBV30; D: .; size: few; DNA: TGTGCCTGGAGCAGACGAGCGTACTCCTACGAGCAGTACTTC; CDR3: CAWSRRAYSYEQYF
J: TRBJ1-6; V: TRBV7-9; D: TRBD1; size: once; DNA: TGTGCCAGCAGCTACTCCGCAGGACAGGGGAATTCACCCCTCCACTTT; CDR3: CASSYSAGQGNSPLHF
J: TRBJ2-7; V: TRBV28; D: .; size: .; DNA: TGTGCCAGCCTCGGGACAAGTTGGGGCTACGAGCAGTACTTC; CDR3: CASLGTSWGYEQYF
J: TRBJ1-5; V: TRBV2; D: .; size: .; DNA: TGTGCCAGCAGTCTGGGACGGGCGGGGGATCAGCCCCAGCATTTT; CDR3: CASSLGRAGDQPQHF
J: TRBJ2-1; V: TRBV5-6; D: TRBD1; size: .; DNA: TGTGCCAGCAGCTTTTGGACAGGGGCGGTAGAGCAGTTCTTC; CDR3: CASSFWTGAVEQFF
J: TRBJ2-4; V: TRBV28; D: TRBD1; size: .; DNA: TGTGCCAGCAGTTTTTCGGACAGGGGAAACATTCAGTACTTC; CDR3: CASSFSDRGNIQYF
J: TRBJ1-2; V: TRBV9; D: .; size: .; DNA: TGTGCCAGCAGCGTAGAAGGCCGGACTGCAAACTGTGGCTACACCTTC; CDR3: CASSVEGRTANCGYTF